There are a few counts of the clone carrying this T cell receptor (beta chain). The antigen remains undetermined. The CDR3 has 16 residues. The ends lost 5 bases at V and 2 bases at J; junction bases unmatched: 9. CDR1 is SEHNR, CDR2 FQNEAQ, per germline (reference sequence). The data originate from a study of beta chain features in type 1 diabetes. Regarding the study as a whole: Sequencing from cDNA could over-represent high-TCR-expressing cells. Whether TCRB rearrangement is influenced by HLA type was left unresolved in this analysis. Type 1 diabetes patients showed a moderate but significant shortening of TCRB CDR3s in all four CD4+ subsets. The study notes PCR might favor shorter templates equally in patients and controls.

The sequenced template was cDNA made from the entire isolated RNA. The average output of naive, central memory and regulatory T cell samples was a few million reads. Sequenced by immunoSEQ multiplex PCR; TCRdb stores in-frame clones only, minus some. The sample yields roughly 280,000 clones, roughly 25% seen once. This chain uses TRBV7-9 with TRBJ2-3, with 8 bases matching TRBD2. The receptor was isolated from a woman aged 25 to 39 with type 1 diabetes. Input material: naive CD4+ T cells from blood. The CDR3 reads CASSILAVANTDTQYF. In nucleotides, the CDR3 is TGTGCCAGCAGCATACTAGCGGTGGCCAACACAGATACGCAGTATTTT. Full variable domain (outside the CDR3, taken from reference TRBV7-9 and TRBJ2-3): DTGVSQNPRHKITKRGQNVTFRCDPISEHNRLYWYRQTLGQGPEFLTYFQNEAQLEKSRLLSDRFSAERPKGSFSTLEIQRTEQGDSAMYLCASSILAVANTDTQYFGPGTRLTVL.